The 19 T cell receptor beta chains listed next were all sequenced from one sample in a study of T cell changes during pregnancy in multiple sclerosis (dated 2019 in TCRdb). The protocol used for the library was the immunoSEQ multiplex PCR assay. Not all clones reach the TCRdb copy of this immuneACCESS table, which keeps in-frame sequences only. Checked studies attribute under half of the gap to unresolved V genes and leave the rest unexplained. The sample includes 60,000 or so clones, with about 90% observed a single time. The top ten constitute 2% to 2.5% of the sample. This specimen was peripheral blood, taken in the second trimester of pregnancy. The source of these receptors is a female donor in good health, enrolled as a control in a pregnancy study.

The chain couples TRBV6-4 to TRBJ2-1, with TRBD2 identical over 11 bases. Trimming at V came to 3 bases and at J to 7 bases, leaving 5 bases not matched to a gene. CDR1 MRHNA and CDR2 SNTAGT come from the germline V gene. The CDR3 consists of 15 residues. The DNA of the CDR3 is TGTGCCAGCAGTGAGGGGGGACTAGCGGCTAATGAGCAGTTCTTC. The encoded protein is CASSEGGLAANEQFF.

V gene TRBV10-3 combines with J gene TRBJ1-4, with a weak D call TRBD1 (6 bases). Per the germline V gene, CDR1 is ENHRY and CDR2 is SYGVKD. Trimming removed 4 bases from V and 8 bases from J, with 14 bases in between. CDR3 length: 14 amino acids. CDR3 bases: TGTGCCATCAGTGGAACAGGGCGGTTCGAAAAACTGTTTTTT. It translates to CAISGTGRFEKLFF.

J is TRBJ1-1 and V is TRBV7-6; unclear D gene. CDR1 SGHVS and CDR2 FNYEAQ come from the germline V gene. There are 13 residues in the CDR3. Trimming pared 5 bases from V and 1 base from J, leaving 8 bases between. The CDR3 coding sequence is TGTGCCAGCAGCCTTGCGGAGAACACTGAAGCTTTCTTT. Its protein is CASSLAENTEAFF. Variable domain in full (rest from reference TRBV7-6 and TRBJ1-1): GAGVSQSPRYKVTKRGQDVALRCDPISGHVSLYWYRQALGQGPEFLTYFNYEAQQDKSGLPNDRFSAERPEGSISTLTIQRTEQRDSAMYRCASSLAENTEAFFGQGTRLTVV.

The J gene is TRBJ2-7, the V gene TRBV2, with 7 bases fitting TRBD1. The CDR3 is made up of 15 amino acids. After removal of 7 bases from V and 2 bases from J, the junction contained 11 bases not matched to a gene. From germline, CDR1 is SNHLY and CDR2 FYNNEI. The CDR3: CASNPRTGVTYEQYF. CDR3 coding DNA: TGTGCCAGCAACCCTCGGACAGGAGTAACCTACGAGCAGTACTTC.

The rearrangement uses TRBV5-4 and TRBJ2-1; 9 bases agree with TRBD2. Germline loops: CDR1 SGHNT, CDR2 YYREEE (reference sequence). Unmatched junction bases numbered 2, after V lost 4 bases and J lost 9 bases. This CDR3 comprises 12 residues. CDR3 loop: CASSLSGSEQFF. CDR3 coding DNA: TGTGCCAGCAGCCTTAGCGGGAGTGAGCAGTTCTTC.

V gene TRBV28 combines with J gene TRBJ1-2; possibly TRBD1 for D (5 bases). CDR3 size: 14 residues. Trimming shortened V by 6 bases and J by 4 bases, and 15 bases separated the two germline ends. Germline CDR1 is MDHEN and CDR2 is SYDVKM. Here the CDR3 reads CASSPVGVGYGYTF. The DNA for the CDR3 is TGTGCCAGCAGCCCCGTAGGGGTCGGCTATGGCTACACCTTC.

V and J are TRBV11-3 and TRBJ2-1; 7 nucleotides agree with TRBD2. The trim removed 5 bases at V and 3 bases at J, leaving 4 bases unmatched. Germline CDR1 SGHNT, CDR2 YENEEA. This CDR3 comprises 14 residues. CDR3 DNA: TGTGCCAGCAGCCACCGGGACTACTACAATGAGCAGTTCTTC. Its translation is CASSHRDYYNEQFF.

The gene calls are TRBV28 and TRBJ1-6, with TRBD1 matching 9 bases. Germline lookup yields CDR1 MDHEN and CDR2 SYDVKM. The CDR3 covers 15 residues. J was trimmed by 8 bases and V by 5 bases; bases with no gene match: 7. The CDR3 here is CASSTTGTGYSPLHF. CDR3 coding DNA: TGTGCCAGCAGTACAACCGGGACAGGGTATTCACCCCTCCACTTT.

The chain links TRBV27 to TRBJ2-3; 7 bases are shared with TRBD2. CDR1 MNHEY and CDR2 SMNVEV come from the germline V gene (reference sequence). This CDR3 has 12 amino acids. V dropped 0 bases and J dropped 9; count of bases not matched to a gene: 0. CDR3 sequence reads: CASSLSGGTQYF. CDR3 DNA sequence: TGTGCCAGCAGTTTATCGGGGGGGACGCAGTATTTT.

In this sample, this clone turned up a few times. This chain uses TRBV2 with TRBJ1-2; TRBD1 matches at 7 bases. J lost 8 bases, V lost 5 bases, and 2 bases had no gene match. CDR1 and CDR2 (germline): SNHLY, FYNNEI. The CDR3 loop spans 11 amino acids. CDR3 region: CASSRTGGYTF. DNA for the CDR3: TGTGCCAGCAGTCGGACAGGAGGCTACACCTTC.

The chain combines TRBV5-1 with TRBJ1-1; perhaps TRBD1 as D (5 bases). In germline, CDR1 is SGHRS, CDR2 YFSETQ. The germline V and J ends were trimmed by 3 bases and 3 bases, with 18 bases remaining between them. The CDR3 has 16 residues. DNA for the CDR3: TGCGCCAGCAGCTCCCGTAAAAGGGGTTGGGACACTGAAGCTTTCTTT. This sequence encodes CASSSRKRGWDTEAFF.

This sequence joins TRBV28 and TRBJ1-4, with D possibly TRBD1 on 6 matching bases. Between the trimmed V and J ends, which lost 2 bases and 8 bases, there was a span of 15 bases. CDR3 length: 15 residues. Germline CDR1 is MDHEN and CDR2 is SYDVKM. The CDR3 sequence: CASSLRGAFGEKLFF. CDR3 in DNA: TGTGCCAGCAGTTTACGGGGGGCGTTCGGAGAAAAACTGTTTTTT.

J is TRBJ2-5 and V is TRBV10-3; D gene uncertain. This CDR3 has 13 residues. Trimming cost V 0 bases and J 5 bases, with 7 bases left between them. From germline, CDR1 is ENHRY and CDR2 SYGVKD. CDR3 amino acids: CAISESSVETQYF. Written as DNA, the CDR3 is TGTGCCATCAGTGAGTCGAGTGTGGAGACCCAGTACTTC.

This clone was detected once. V gene TRBV27 combines with J gene TRBJ1-3, with 11 bases identical to TRBD1. V shed 3 bases and J 2 bases; nucleotides not matched to a gene: 0. This CDR3 contains 15 residues. Germline CDR1 MNHEY, CDR2 SMNVEV (reference sequence). The CDR3 reads CASSLGQGAGNTIYF. Here the CDR3 DNA reads TGTGCCAGCAGTTTGGGACAGGGGGCTGGAAACACCATATATTTT.

The chain has TRBV7-6 and TRBJ1-1, with 7 bases identical to TRBD1. The germline V gene encodes CDR1 SGHVS and CDR2 FNYEAQ. V gave up 0 bases and J gave up 0 bases; unmatched junction bases: 10. The CDR3 is 18 residues long. For the CDR3, the DNA is TGTGCCAGCAGCTTAGCGCTTACAGGGGATTTTATGAACACTGAAGCTTTCTTT. It translates to CASSLALTGDFMNTEAFF.

The gene calls are TRBV2 and TRBJ2-3, with unresolved D. The germline V gene encodes CDR1 SNHLY and CDR2 FYNNEI. Trimming removed 8 bases from V and 4 bases from J, with 13 bases in between. The CDR3 covers 13 residues. The CDR3 bases are TGTGCCAGCGGCGCGGAAGGCCCAGATACGCAGTATTTT. This translates into CASGAEGPDTQYF.

This chain links TRBV5-6 with TRBJ1-3; a weak D match, TRBD1 (5 bases). The CDR3 loop spans 14 amino acids. Germline-derived CDR1 and CDR2 are SGHDT and YYEEEE. V was pared by 7 bases and J by 0 bases, with 11 bases between. The DNA for the CDR3 is TGTGCCAGCCACAGGACCGACTCTGGAAACACCATATATTTT. This gives the protein CASHRTDSGNTIYF.

The CDR3, as DNA: TGTGCCAGCAGCAAAGGAGTTAGGGGCACGCAGAACACCGGGGAGCTGTTTTTT. Residues: CASSKGVRGTQNTGELFF. The V call is TRBV21-1, the J call TRBJ2-2; the D segment call TRBD1 is taken from the table without a DNA check. TRBV21-1 is flagged as a pseudogene. The CDR3 is 18 residues long.

The J gene is TRBJ1-2, the V gene TRBV5-6, with D perhaps TRBD1 (6 bases). V lost 2 bases, J lost 6 bases, and 11 bases lay in between. This CDR3 has 13 amino acids. The germline V gene has CDR1 SGHDT and CDR2 YYEEEE. The CDR3 DNA is TGTGCCAGCAGCTTACAGGGAACTCATGGCTACACCTTC. This encodes CASSLQGTHGYTF.